This note documents a single T cell receptor (beta chain) sequence. These data come from a study of blood T cell repertoires in COVID-19. Overall study context: Material from acute and convalescent COVID-19 was sourced from the United States, Italy and Spain. PBMCs, B-cell-depleted T cells, or T cells provided the cDNA or gDNA that made up the material.

Participants came from some 26 US areas, aged about 18 to 95 years. Methods used by the authors: Scientists estimated how many nucleated cells there were by amplifying reference gene primers. The table came from immunoSEQ multiplex PCR; TCRdb's copy has only in-frame clones and leaves some out. V and J calls and clone size are copied from that table; D and trimming were computed from the DNA. The sample lists about 190,000 clones, 70% to 90% occurring once. The germline gives CDR1 LNHNV, CDR2 YYDKDF (reference sequence). There are 15 residues in the CDR3. Deletions cut 3 bases from V and 5 bases from J, with 16 bases between.

This sequence was found in a woman between 40 and 55 years old in a cohort exposed to, infected with or recovered from COVID-19 (not recorded which). The chain has TRBV15 and TRBJ1-2; D possibly corresponds to TRBD1 (6 bases). Material for sequencing was PBMCs or T cells enriched from blood (not recorded which). CDR3 amino acids: CATSRERQVTYGYTF. In DNA, the CDR3 is TGTGCCACCAGCAGGGAAAGACAGGTTACGTATGGCTACACCTTC.